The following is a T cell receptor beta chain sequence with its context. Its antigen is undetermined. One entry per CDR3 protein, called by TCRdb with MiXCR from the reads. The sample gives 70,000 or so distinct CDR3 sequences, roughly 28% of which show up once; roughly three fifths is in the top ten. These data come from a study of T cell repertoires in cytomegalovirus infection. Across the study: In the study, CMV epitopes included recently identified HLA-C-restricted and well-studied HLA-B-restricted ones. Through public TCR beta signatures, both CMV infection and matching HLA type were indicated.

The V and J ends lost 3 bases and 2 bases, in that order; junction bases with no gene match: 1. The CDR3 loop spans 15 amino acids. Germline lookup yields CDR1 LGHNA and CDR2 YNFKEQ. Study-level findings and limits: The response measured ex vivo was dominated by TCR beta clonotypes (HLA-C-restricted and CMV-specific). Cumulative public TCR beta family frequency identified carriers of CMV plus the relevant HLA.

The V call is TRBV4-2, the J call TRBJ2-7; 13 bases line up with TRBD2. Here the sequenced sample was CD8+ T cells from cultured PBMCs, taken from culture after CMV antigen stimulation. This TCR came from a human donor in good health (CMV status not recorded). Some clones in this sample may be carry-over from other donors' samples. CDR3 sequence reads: CASSHGLAGAYEQYF. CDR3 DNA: TGTGCCAGCAGCCACGGACTAGCGGGAGCCTACGAGCAGTACTTC.